The 28 T cell receptor beta chains below come from one sample, sequenced in a study of shared clonotypes between healthy human individuals. Positively selected for CCR7, the CD45RO-negative cells used as naive CD8 cells excluded terminally differentiated effector memory CD45RA+ cells. The table came from immunoSEQ multiplex PCR; TCRdb's copy has only in-frame clones and leaves some out. The profile shows about 2.1 million clones, 85% to 95% of them singletons. Input material: naive CD8+ T cells from PBMCs. The receptors here all came from a man aged 18 to 35 in good health. Some clones in this sample may be carry-over from other donors' samples.

The rearrangement uses TRBV9 and TRBJ2-1; D not certain. The CDR3 is made up of 15 amino acids. The germline V gene has CDR1 SGDLS and CDR2 YYNGEE. Trimming took 3 bases from V and 0 from J, leaving 10 bases between them. Here the CDR3 DNA reads TGTGCCAGCAGCGAGGGATACAGCTCCTACAATGAGCAGTTCTTC. Translating it yields CASSEGYSSYNEQFF.

The gene calls are TRBV4-2 and TRBJ2-1, with 8 bases matching TRBD2. CDR3 length: 12 residues. V shed 4 bases, J shed 8 bases, and the junction held 1 base outside the gene matches. Germline V CDR1 and CDR2: LGHNA, YNFKEQ. Written as DNA, the CDR3 is TGTGCCAGCAGCCCAGCGGGAGATGAGCAGTTCTTC. It codes for CASSPAGDEQFF.

V is TRBV4-3 and J is TRBJ2-5; no clear D. This CDR3 spans 13 amino acids. Germline V gene data show CDR1 as LGHNA and CDR2 as YSLEER. V was pared by 2 bases and J by 4 bases, with 8 bases between. Written as DNA, the CDR3 is TGCGCCAGCAGCCAAAGTATAGGAGAGACCCAGTACTTC. The encoded protein is CASSQSIGETQYF.

The V gene is TRBV18, the J gene TRBJ2-7; no clear D. V was shortened by 8 bases and J by 6 bases, with 17 bases between the two germline ends. The CDR3 consists of 13 residues. CDR1 is KGHSH and CDR2 is LQKENI in the germline V gene. As DNA, the CDR3 is TGTGCCAGCCACCCCAACGGCAAAGCCGAGCAGTACTTC. Translation gives CASHPNGKAEQYF.

The chain recombines TRBV4-3 with TRBJ1-2; TRBD1 is a possible D gene (5 bases). Trimming removed 0 bases at V and 4 bases at J, with 15 bases between. Germline CDR1 is LGHNA and CDR2 is YSLEER. The CDR3 sequence is 16 residues long. CDR3 nucleotide sequence: TGCGCCAGCAGCCAAGATTATGCGGGACGGCGCTATGGCTACACCTTC. Protein product: CASSQDYAGRRYGYTF.

This chain links TRBV19 with TRBJ1-1, with D perhaps matching TRBD1 (5 bases). CDR1 is LNHDA, CDR2 SQIVND, per germline (reference sequence). This CDR3 comprises 12 residues. Trimming cost V 2 bases and J 7 bases, with 8 bases left between them. This CDR3 reads CASSISTVEAFF. As DNA, the CDR3 is TGTGCCAGTAGTATATCGACAGTTGAAGCTTTCTTT.

This chain links TRBV28 with TRBJ2-1; D gene ambiguous. The CDR3 contains 14 residues. Germline CDR1 reads MDHEN; CDR2 reads SYDVKM. V lost 2 bases and J lost 5, with 10 bases in between. CDR3 amino acids: CASSLPTSNNEQFF. The CDR3 bases are TGTGCCAGCAGTTTACCCACTTCGAACAATGAGCAGTTCTTC. Filled out from reference TRBV28 and TRBJ2-1, the complete variable domain reads DVKVTQSSRYLVKRTGEKVFLECVQDMDHENMFWYRQDPGLGLRLIYFSYDVKMKEKGDIPEGYSVSREKKERFSLILESASTNQTSMYLCASSLPTSNNEQFFGPGTRLTVL.

The chain employs TRBV6-5 and TRBJ2-7, with D perhaps assigned TRBD1 or TRBD2 (6 bases each). Germline V gene data show CDR1 as MNHEY and CDR2 as SVGAGI. CDR3 length: 15 residues. V was pared by 8 bases and J by 2 bases, with 19 bases between. CDR3 region: CASGRGLTGTYEQYF. In nucleotides, the CDR3 is TGTGCCAGCGGTCGGGGGCTGACTGGTACCTACGAGCAGTACTTC.

For the CDR3, the DNA is TGTGCCAGTACGGAGTTCGCCTGGACTGAAGCTTTCTTT. This translates into CASTEFAWTEAFF. V is TRBV19 and J is TRBJ1-1, with unresolved D. V shed 7 bases and J shed 5 bases, with 14 bases lying between them. Looked up from germline, CDR1 is LNHDA and CDR2 is SQIVND (reference sequence). CDR3 length: 13 residues.

The V and J genes are TRBV27 and TRBJ2-5, with D possibly TRBD1 on 6 matching bases. The germline CDR1 and CDR2 sequences are MNHEY and SMNVEV (reference sequence). This CDR3 region has 14 residues. The V gene lost 3 bases and the J gene lost 4 bases, with 12 bases spanning the gap. DNA for the CDR3: TGTGCCAGCAGTTTGATCGACAGGAGAGAGACCCAGTACTTC. This sequence encodes CASSLIDRRETQYF.

The CDR3 DNA reads TGTGCCAGCAGCCAAGCCAGGGGGCTTTACGAGCAGTACTTC. Amino acids: CASSQARGLYEQYF. This sequence joins TRBV4-2 and TRBJ2-7; 8 bases line up with TRBD1. The CDR3 runs to 14 residues. Trimming at V came to 1 base and at J to 4 bases, leaving 3 bases not matched to a gene. CDR1 and CDR2 (germline): LGHNA, YNFKEQ.

The chain links TRBV19 to TRBJ1-1; D not certain. The V end was cut by 10 bases, the J end by 4 bases, with 19 bases between. The CDR3 has 14 amino acids. CDR1 is LNHDA and CDR2 is SQIVND in the germline V gene (reference sequence). The CDR3 loop is CATSTPSSTTEAFF. CDR3 in DNA: TGTGCCACTTCAACTCCAAGCAGTACCACTGAAGCTTTCTTT.

This chain uses TRBV7-6 with TRBJ2-3, with 8 bases identical to TRBD1. Germline V gene sequence: CDR1 SGHVS, CDR2 FNYEAQ. Trimming took 1 base from V and 4 from J; bases not matched to a gene: 7. The CDR3 is made up of 16 amino acids. CDR3 nucleotides: TGTGCCAGCAGCTTAGGGGAGACAGGGGATCCAGATACGCAGTATTTT. Its protein product is CASSLGETGDPDTQYF.

The chain recombines TRBV29-1 with TRBJ1-2; TRBD1 agrees at 7 bases. This CDR3 contains 14 residues. J lost 4 bases, V lost 1 base, and 6 bases had no gene match. Germline-derived CDR1 and CDR2 are SQVTM and ANQGSEA. The CDR3 region has the DNA TGCAGCGTTGAAGTCGACAGGGCGAGCTATGGCTACACCTTC. It yields the protein CSVEVDRASYGYTF. The entire variable domain, with the rest obtained from reference TRBV29-1 and TRBJ1-2, is as follows: SAVISQKPSRDICQRGTSLTIQCQVDSQVTMMFWYRQQPGQSLTLIATANQGSEATYESGFVIDKFPISRPNLTFSTLTVSNMSPEDSSIYLCSVEVDRASYGYTFGSGTRLTVV.

A remark on this clone: Additional DNA sequences in this sample encode the identical CDR3. This rearrangement joins TRBV2 to TRBJ1-5; TRBD1 might be the D (5 bases). Germline CDR1 and CDR2: SNHLY and FYNNEI. Trimming left V 9 bases short and J 1 base short, with 13 bases between. The CDR3 has 14 amino acids. The CDR3, as DNA: TGTGCCAGTACAGGAGGAGGAAGCAATCAGCCCCAGCATTTT. Its protein product is CASTGGGSNQPQHF.

CDR3 residues: CASSLRGGEGTEAFF. In DNA, the CDR3 is TGTGCCAGCAGCCTTAGGGGGGGTGAGGGCACTGAAGCTTTCTTT. J is TRBJ1-1 and V is TRBV7-6, with TRBD1 as a possible D gene (6 bases). The CDR3 contains 15 residues. V lost 5 bases, J lost 4 bases, and 17 bases lay in between. Per the germline V gene, CDR1 is SGHVS and CDR2 is FNYEAQ.

The rearrangement uses TRBV5-1 and TRBJ2-5; maybe TRBD1 (5 bases). Looked up from germline, CDR1 is SGHRS and CDR2 is YFSETQ. Trimming left V 0 bases short and J 4 bases short, with 16 bases between. The CDR3 runs to 16 residues. Here the CDR3 DNA reads TGCGCCAGCAGCTTGGAGGGAAGTAGGGGTGGAGAGACCCAGTACTTC. It translates to CASSLEGSRGGETQYF. The whole variable domain, remainder taken from reference TRBV5-1 and TRBJ2-5, is KAGVTQTPRYLIKTRGQQVTLSCSPISGHRSVSWYQQTPGQGLQFLFEYFSETQRNKGNFPGRFSGRQFSNSRSEMNVSTLELGDSALYLCASSLEGSRGGETQYFGPGTRLLVL.

Concerning this clone itself: This sample also contains other DNA sequences that code for the same CDR3. The chain employs TRBV4-1 and TRBJ1-5; perhaps TRBD1 as D (6 bases). The CDR3 totals 15 residues. Germline V gives CDR1 MGHRA, CDR2 YSYEKL. The V and J ends lost 3 bases and 2 bases respectively, with 11 bases between them. CDR3 sequence reads: CASSQGRGGNQPQHF. CDR3 nucleotides: TGCGCCAGCAGCCAGGGCAGGGGAGGCAATCAGCCCCAGCATTTT.

This chain links TRBV10-3 with TRBJ2-7, with TRBD2 matching 7 bases. The CDR3 is 15 amino acids. The V gene end was trimmed by 5 bases and the J gene end by 0 bases; junction bases not matched to a gene: 7. Germline V gene lookup returns CDR1 ENHRY and CDR2 SYGVKD. CDR3 coding DNA: TGTGCCATCAGTCCCGAACTAGCGTTCTCCTACGAGCAGTACTTC. Its translation is CAISPELAFSYEQYF.

V usage is TRBV7-9 and J usage is TRBJ2-5; D not certain. The CDR3 is 15 residues long. The germline gives CDR1 SEHNR, CDR2 FQNEAQ (reference sequence). Deletions cut 4 bases from V and 2 bases from J, with 14 bases between. The CDR3 region is CASSSPLGRQETQYF. CDR3 nucleotides: TGTGCCAGCAGCTCCCCTCTAGGCAGACAAGAGACCCAGTACTTC. Combining the CDR3 with reference TRBV7-9 and TRBJ2-5 gives the whole variable domain DTGVSQNPRHKITKRGQNVTFRCDPISEHNRLYWYRQTLGQGPEFLTYFQNEAQLEKSRLLSDRFSAERPKGSFSTLEIQRTEQGDSAMYLCASSSPLGRQETQYFGPGTRLLVL.

Note on this clone: The same CDR3 is also encoded by other DNA sequences in this sample. The chain couples TRBV27 to TRBJ2-1, with 14 bases matching TRBD2. Per germline, CDR1 MNHEY and CDR2 SMNVEV (reference sequence). V shed 2 bases and J 1 base; nucleotides not matched to a gene: 4. This CDR3 is 18 amino acids long. Here the CDR3 DNA reads TGTGCCAGCAGTTTAAGACTAGCGGGAGGGCCATCCTACAATGAGCAGTTCTTC. This translates into CASSLRLAGGPSYNEQFF.

V gene TRBV7-9 combines with J gene TRBJ2-7; the D gene is possibly TRBD2 (7 bases). V was pared by 4 bases and J by 4 bases, with 20 bases between. CDR3 size: 16 residues. Germline V lookup: CDR1 SEHNR, CDR2 FQNEAQ (reference sequence). This CDR3 is CASSSSKGQRGYEQYF. CDR3 sequence (DNA): TGTGCCAGCAGCTCGAGCAAAGGACAGCGGGGTTACGAGCAGTACTTC.

The chain couples TRBV11-2 to TRBJ2-5, with D perhaps TRBD2 (7 bases). The CDR3 contains 15 residues. Germline V gene lookup returns CDR1 SGHAT and CDR2 FQNNGV. Deletions cut 3 bases from V and 5 bases from J, with 16 bases between. CDR3 amino acids: CASSLGEGDWETQYF. CDR3 nucleotides: TGTGCCAGCAGCTTGGGGGAGGGGGACTGGGAGACCCAGTACTTC.

The CDR3 nucleotides read TGTGCCAGCAGTTTATCTACTTACACCGGGGAGCTGTTTTTT. Translation: CASSLSTYTGELFF. The chain employs TRBV27 and TRBJ2-2; D unresolved. This CDR3 spans 14 amino acids. Per germline, CDR1 MNHEY and CDR2 SMNVEV (reference sequence). Trimming took off 0 bases at V and 3 bases at J, with 5 bases between the two ends.

V gene TRBV19 combines with J gene TRBJ2-1, with 8 bases identical to TRBD2. The CDR3 runs to 14 residues. The germline V gene encodes CDR1 LNHDA and CDR2 SQIVND (reference sequence). Trimming at V came to 7 bases and at J to 4 bases, leaving 6 bases not matched to a gene. DNA for the CDR3: TGTGCCAGTACCCACGGGGGGGGATACAATGAGCAGTTCTTC. This sequence encodes CASTHGGGYNEQFF.

The chain links TRBV7-2 to TRBJ2-5; a weak D match, TRBD1 (5 bases). This CDR3 contains 14 residues. V was shortened by 5 bases and J by 4 bases, with 14 bases between the two germline ends. Germline V gene lookup returns CDR1 SGHTA and CDR2 FQGNSA. This CDR3 is CASSPVGQGETQYF. The CDR3 coding sequence is TGTGCCAGCAGCCCCGTGGGCCAGGGAGAGACCCAGTACTTC.

Concerning this clone itself: Just one base apart from a much larger clone, this may be a read error. The sample contains more than one DNA sequence encoding this CDR3. The J gene is TRBJ2-7, the V gene TRBV27, with D uncertain. V lost 4 bases to trimming and J lost 0 bases, with 7 bases between them. This CDR3 has 13 amino acids. Germline-derived CDR1 and CDR2 are MNHEY and SMNVEV (reference sequence). The DNA of the CDR3 is TGTGCCAGCAGTTGGGGAAGCTCCTACGAGCAGTACTTC. It specifies CASSWGSSYEQYF.

This rearrangement joins TRBV9 to TRBJ2-1; D ambiguous. Between the trimmed V and J ends, which lost 4 bases and 4 bases, there was a span of 12 bases. CDR1 is SGDLS, CDR2 YYNGEE, per germline. The CDR3 spans 14 residues. The DNA of the CDR3 is TGTGCCAGCAGCCACGGGTCGACTTACAATGAGCAGTTCTTC. Translated, it gives CASSHGSTYNEQFF.